This T cell receptor beta chain was identified during a study of cytomegalovirus exposure and HLA in healthy donors (dated by TCRdb to 2016 to 2017). About the study as a whole: An earlier analysis of several hundred of the donors reported approximately 270 Gb of sequence data and about 100 million unique TCR beta sequences from about 179 million T cells. An early release covering roughly 640 HLA-typed donors comprised roughly 300 gigabases of sequencing data and roughly 85 million unique TCR sequences. The genetic ancestry cluster associated with self-reported Caucasian donors included 65% to 90% of the approximately 400 genotyped donors. The aim of the study was to test whether cataloging public T cell receptors could identify signatures of past pathogen exposure. The T cell repertoires of several hundred subjects were profiled by immunosequencing and related to cytomegalovirus serostatus. In addition to the first cohort of 666 subjects, a separate validation cohort of approximately 120 different subjects was used. To predict cytomegalovirus infection status, the study brought together high-throughput TCR immunosequencing, statistical association of individual TCRs with disease status, and machine learning. In a later analysis, previously published TCR beta repertoires from more than 500 donors were re-analyzed and high-resolution HLA genotyping was added so that TCR occurrence patterns could be studied. Rather than drawing on any new phenotypic data, the later analysis identified candidate immune exposures from TCR beta sequences and the way those sequences occurred across donors. An earlier analysis of approximately 630 of the donors applied high-throughput TCR beta sequencing to assess whether each TCR beta V gene segment acted as functional or pseudogenic. Donor age, sex, ethnicity and CMV serostatus were compiled alongside the repertoire data. In a later genetic analysis, genome-wide SNP genotypes for about 60% of the 666 donors were used, and that subset was treated as a discovery cohort. Every discovery cohort repertoire had been produced on one sequencing platform. Both class I and class II loci were covered by HLA typing, at four-digit resolution. The number of typed donors differed by locus: about 620-640 for A, B, C, DRB1 and DQB1; 522 for DQA1; 606 for DPA1; and roughly 490 for DPB1. Roughly five DR-DQ haplotypes were treated as single units for association and clustering because of strong linkage in the cohort. On average, roughly 240,000 unique TCR beta nucleotide sequences were sequenced per donor among 398 genotyped donors of the cohort, with 15% to 20% of those sequences being non-productive. Points the paper makes about the study in general: Because HLA typing was unavailable for some donors at each locus, only the typed subset was used in association tests. A group of highly shared sequence variants was considered likely to be a technical artifact of the sequencing pipeline. At a false discovery rate of 0.05, a later analysis linked roughly 17,000 TCR beta sequences to specific HLA alleles. Presence/absence analyses assumed roughly uniform sequencing depth across donors, an assumption that may not hold. In a later analysis, TCR association rates were found to vary across HLA loci, with the most associated TCRs seen for DRB1 alleles and the fewest for HLA-C alleles. Only TCR beta chains were sequenced in this cohort, and the absence of alpha or paired-chain data limited detectable features. Linkage disequilibrium might explain the correlated functional status among segregating V segments, but an unknown experimental factor could not be excluded. Because counts were too low, roughly 17 rarely observed V segments, including chromosome 9 orphons, were left out of the earlier analysis of some 640 of the donors. In an earlier analysis of 587 of the donors, most TCR beta V segments were observed in productive rearrangements about 90% or about 30% of the time, broadly matching IMGT annotations. CMV serostatus was the only immune exposure information available for the cohort. In both the original and validation cohorts, the classifier was reported to diagnose cytomegalovirus status with high specificity and sensitivity. Most CMV-associated TCR beta chains appeared to be HLA-restricted in a later analysis, and the HLA associations seemed to be driven largely by CMV exposure. In the study, about 150 TCR beta chains were listed as associated with cytomegalovirus. Most TCR sequences were seen in very few donors, while some public TCRs were found in many individuals. The authors suggested that the approach could potentially be extended to other disease states and immunological phenotypes. In vitro tests confirmed that a few of the cytomegalovirus-associated TCR beta chains recognize cytomegalovirus antigens. A further reported finding was that TCR beta sequences accurately predicted the HLA-A and HLA-B alleles for most subjects in the first cohort. Compared with equally common non-associated chains, HLA-associated TCR beta chains in a later analysis were more clonally expanded and had lower generation probabilities. When HLA alleles, especially DR and DQ, strongly co-occurred, attributing TCR associations to individual alleles was difficult. According to a later genetic analysis, donors in an Asian-associated ancestry cluster had fewer N-insertions in productive TCRs than the approximately 700-donor mean. V-gene and J-gene trimming of TCR beta chains was associated with a missense DCLRE1C variant in a later genetic analysis, and the association was replicated in an independent cohort. According to a later analysis, parvovirus B19, influenza, CMV and Epstein-Barr virus appeared linked to several top co-occurrence clusters.

The cohort was made up of 666 healthy bone marrow donors. At the time of sampling, every cohort member was nominally healthy, though immune exposures that went unrecorded were likely present. The donor tested CMV seropositive, placing the donor among the 310 or so seropositive members of the cohort. Each donor provided a peripheral blood sample, and peripheral blood mononuclear cells were used for TCR beta sequencing. The Qiagen DNeasy Blood Extraction Kit was used to extract genomic DNA from the blood cell samples. Library preparation employed the immunoSEQ multiplex PCR assay. For the multiplex PCR, a mixture combining 60 forward primers for TCR Vbeta segments and 13 reverse primers for TCR Jbeta segments was used. The CDR3 region of rearranged TCR beta genes was amplified from genomic DNA by a multiplex PCR assay. The amplified TCR beta libraries were sequenced on the Illumina HiSeq System as 87-base-pair reads. The source study handled its data this way. A later analysis counted about 80 million unique TCR beta chains across the approximately 700 repertoires, and 9.5 million to 11 million of these chains were shared by at least two donors. To remove PCR and sequencing errors, raw reads were error-corrected and collapsed into unique sequences using a nearest-neighbor algorithm that merged closely related sequences. V, D and J gene segments were assigned by aligning CDR3 sequences to IMGT reference sequences. Each retained sequence needed at least a six-nucleotide match to both a V gene segment and a J gene segment. A rearrangement counted as productive if the CDR3 had no stop codons and remained in frame with V and J, and every other rearrangement counted as non-productive. Following IMGT convention, CDR3 was defined as the stretch from the second conserved V-encoded cysteine to the conserved J-encoded phenylalanine. The earlier analysis of fewer than 750 of the donors excluded sequences that lacked an unambiguous match to a single V gene segment. In an earlier analysis of several hundred of the donors, a V segment was called functional when productive rearrangements were above 56.7%, and segregating when the standard deviation between donors exceeded 5%. A statistical classification framework was developed to diagnose cytomegalovirus status using the catalog of TCR beta chain sequences. V and J gene assignment, in a later analysis, came from comparing TCR nucleotide sequences with IMGT/GENE-DB human TR gene sequences. Using the TCRdist pipeline, a later analysis assigned CDR3 sequences along with most-parsimonious VDJ recombination scenarios. In a later analysis, each TCR beta chain was defined by its CDR3 amino acid sequence together with its V-gene family, and reads without a unique V-gene family were excluded. As a way to deal with suspected cross-contamination and a sequencing artifact, a later analysis dropped roughly 600 nucleotide sequences that were highly shared and had low generation probability. In a later analysis, a clonal expansion index was calculated for each public chain from normalized within-repertoire ranks of inferred template counts. A later analysis computed generation probabilities with a VDJ recombination model fitted to out-of-frame rearrangements, and checked the results against IGoR. In a later analysis, hypergeometric tests were used to score TCR-TCR, TCR-HLA and TCR-CMV co-occurrence, with a repertoire-size bias correction applied to TCR pairs. A later analysis estimated false discovery rates by permuting HLA or CMV assignments 20 times. In a later analysis, co-occurring TCRs were grouped using DBSCAN, and TCRdist sequence similarity was added for clustering within HLA-allele-positive subsets. Repertoires with fewer than 30,000 or more than 120,000 public chains were left out of co-occurrence clustering, as were about five repertoires with anomalous nucleotide sharing. TCRdb obtained this table from immuneACCESS and retained in-frame rearrangements with V and J assigned. These tables miss some clones; where compared with another copy, unresolved V genes account for less than half of the shortfall, and the remainder is unexplained. V and J calls and clone size are copied from that table; D and trimming were computed from the DNA. This sample lists about 140,000 clones; roughly 75% were detected once. Approximately 10% of the sample goes to the ten largest clones.

This clone was observed a handful of times. Its antigen is not yet known. The sample holds no much larger clone one base away, and base qualities are not on file. The source material was PBMCs. The receptor was derived from a man between 18 and 29 years old in good health and CMV-seropositive.

CDR3 sequence: CASSLRVPTDTQYF. The DNA is as follows: TGTGCCAGCAGTCTCCGGGTTCCCACAGATACGCAGTATTTT. Rearrangement joined TRBV6-5 to TRBJ2-3; no D gene can be assigned with confidence. Reading from cysteine to phenylalanine, the CDR3 counts 14 amino acids. The kept DNA is CDR3 alone, 42 bases in frame from the first base. V gives up 5 bases and J gives up 2 bases, and the segment between their germline ends measures 11 bases. Via the germline V gene, CDR1 is MNHEY and CDR2 SVGAGI.